Each of the 16 T cell receptor beta chains below was sequenced from the same sample in a study of beta chain features in type 1 diabetes. The study, taken as a whole, reports: People with Type 1 diabetes carried modestly yet significantly shorter TCRB CDR3s in all four CD4+ subsets.

The authors reverse transcribed all of the isolated RNA, so sequencing captured expressed TCRB transcripts. Profiling relied on immunoSEQ multiplex PCR, and the TCRdb table lists in-frame clones only, not all of them. The table lists 640,000 or so clones, more than 12% of them singletons. No antigen has been assigned to these receptors. The specimen was naive CD4+ T cells from blood. The receptor source for this set is a man younger than 30 with type 1 diabetes.

The J gene is TRBJ1-2, the V gene TRBV7-9; 9 bases are a match to TRBD1. V was pared by 5 bases and J by 2 bases, with 3 bases of the junction left unmatched. CDR3 length equals 14 residues. Germline V gene data show CDR1 as SEHNR and CDR2 as FQNEAQ (reference sequence). The CDR3 here is CASSLQGANYGYTF. CDR3 coding DNA: TGTGCCAGCAGCCTACAGGGGGCCAACTATGGCTACACCTTC.

The V gene is TRBV30, the J gene TRBJ1-2; TRBD1 is a possible D gene (5 bases). This CDR3 has 12 residues. V dropped 1 base and J dropped 8 bases, with 11 bases sitting between them. Germline V lookup: CDR1 GTSNPN, CDR2 SVGIG (reference sequence). The CDR3 sequence: CAWSAGVSGYTF. As DNA, the CDR3 is TGTGCCTGGAGTGCGGGGGTGAGCGGCTACACCTTC.

The rearrangement joins TRBV5-1 to TRBJ2-6; 8 positions agree with TRBD1. V gave up 3 bases and J gave up 0 bases; unmatched junction bases: 11. The CDR3 consists of 19 residues. CDR1 and CDR2 (germline): SGHRS, YFSETQ. Here the CDR3 reads CASSSRPGGVSSGANVLTF. Here the CDR3 DNA reads TGCGCCAGCAGCTCCCGCCCAGGGGGCGTTAGCTCTGGGGCCAACGTCCTGACTTTC.

The V gene is TRBV12-5, the J gene TRBJ2-2; no clear D. V lost 1 base and J 8 bases, leaving 8 bases between the germline ends. Germline V gene sequence: CDR1 LGHNT, CDR2 FRNRAP. The CDR3 extends over 13 amino acids. The CDR3 sequence: CASGLADSGELFF. The DNA for the CDR3 is TGTGCTAGTGGTTTGGCGGATTCAGGGGAGCTGTTTTTT.

This clone was detected a few times. V and J are TRBV19 and TRBJ2-7; 11 bases map to TRBD2. CDR1 and CDR2 (germline): LNHDA, SQIVND (reference sequence). V trimming: 3 bases; J trimming: 1 base; junction bases outside the gene matches: 8. This CDR3 comprises 17 residues. CDR3 sequence: CASSMQSTSGASYEQYF. The CDR3 DNA reads as TGTGCCAGTAGTATGCAATCGACTAGCGGGGCATCCTACGAGCAGTACTTC.

J is TRBJ2-3 and V is TRBV21-1; the D call TRBD2 from the table was never checked on the DNA. TRBV21-1 is a documented pseudogene. The CDR3 runs 18 residues. The CDR3 DNA follows: TGTGCCAGCAGCAATAGGCGGGGTCCTACGAGCGCGACAGATACGCAGTATTTT. Translating it yields CASSNRRGPTSATDTQYF.

In its sample, this clone was seen once. The V call is TRBV4-1, the J call TRBJ1-1, with 10 positions matching TRBD1. CDR1 and CDR2 from the germline V gene are MGHRA and YSYEKL. There are 16 residues in the CDR3. Unmatched junction bases numbered 6, after V lost 1 base and J lost 4 bases. The DNA for the CDR3 is TGCGCCAGCAGCCAAGGACAGGGGGCATCGGGCACTGAAGCTTTCTTT. It codes for CASSQGQGASGTEAFF.

In its sample, this clone was seen a few times. For the CDR3, the DNA is TGTGCCAGCAGTCAGACAGGGCCGGGCGGCTACACCTTC. This sequence encodes CASSQTGPGGYTF. The chain joins TRBV6-5 to TRBJ1-2; 7 bases map to TRBD1. The ends lost 5 bases at V and 8 bases at J; junction bases unmatched: 8. CDR3 length equals 13 residues. CDR1 and CDR2 (germline): MNHEY, SVGAGI.

This clone was counted a few times. The rearrangement uses TRBV7-9 and TRBJ2-1; D remains ambiguous. This CDR3 has 14 residues. From germline, CDR1 is SEHNR and CDR2 FQNEAQ (reference sequence). The ends were cut back, 8 bases at V and 0 bases at J, with 11 bases in the middle. The CDR3 nucleotides are TGTGCCAGCCCCGAAGTAAGCTCCTACAATGAGCAGTTCTTC. The encoded protein is CASPEVSSYNEQFF.

This rearrangement joins TRBV11-1 to TRBJ2-3; 9 bases align to TRBD1. Germline CDR1 reads SGHAT; CDR2 reads FQDESV (reference sequence). V was clipped by 5 bases and J by 6 bases; unmatched bases: 6. This CDR3 contains 14 residues. CDR3 sequence (DNA): TGTGCCAGCAGCCCGTACGACAGGGGGGATACGCAGTATTTT. Its translation is CASSPYDRGDTQYF.

This clone was recorded a few times. The rearrangement uses TRBV27 and TRBJ1-1, with 7 bases aligning to TRBD1. CDR3 length: 14 residues. Trimming took 6 bases from V and 1 from J; bases not matched to a gene: 5. CDR1 and CDR2 (germline): MNHEY, SMNVEV (reference sequence). CDR3 residues: CASRGDRPNTEAFF. CDR3 sequence (DNA): TGTGCCAGCAGGGGGGACAGACCGAACACTGAAGCTTTCTTT.

About this clone itself: The same CDR3 also results from other DNA sequences found in this sample. V usage is TRBV12-5 and J usage is TRBJ2-2, with a possible D match to TRBD2 (5 bases). The CDR3 spans 12 residues. Germline values: CDR1 LGHNT, CDR2 FRNRAP. V lost 5 bases to trimming and J lost 5 bases, with 6 bases between them. The CDR3 region has the DNA TGTGCTAGTGGTAGGGAGACCGGGGAGCTGTTTTTT. Its protein is CASGRETGELFF.

The rearrangement uses TRBV27 and TRBJ2-3; D remains unclear. Germline V CDR1 and CDR2: MNHEY, SMNVEV (reference sequence). The CDR3 sequence is 12 residues long. V lost 8 bases and J lost 3, with 9 bases in between. CDR3 loop: CASGWVTDTQYF. In nucleotides, the CDR3 is TGTGCCAGCGGATGGGTGACAGATACGCAGTATTTT.

The CDR3 DNA follows: TGTGCCAGCAGCTCAGGGGAGACCCAGTACTTC. Translated, it gives CASSSGETQYF. The chain joins TRBV14 to TRBJ2-5; D might be TRBD1 (5 bases). V was cut by 5 bases and J by 5 bases, with 6 bases left in between. There are 11 residues in the CDR3. Germline V gene sequence: CDR1 SGHDN, CDR2 FVKESK.

This chain joins TRBV5-4 and TRBJ1-2, with TRBD1 identical over 8 bases. The CDR3 spans 13 residues. Germline V gene lookup returns CDR1 SGHNT and CDR2 YYREEE (reference sequence). V was clipped by 6 bases and J by 6 bases; unmatched bases: 7. The CDR3, as DNA: TGTGCCAGCAACCCGACAGGGGTGGATGGCTACACCTTC. It yields the protein CASNPTGVDGYTF.

This rearrangement joins TRBV6-5 to TRBJ2-7, with D possibly being TRBD1 or TRBD2 (5 bases each). The V gene lost 5 bases and the J gene lost 7 bases, with 18 bases spanning the gap. This CDR3 comprises 14 residues. Per germline, CDR1 MNHEY and CDR2 SVGAGI. The CDR3: CASSRLGRTMEQYF. CDR3 DNA: TGTGCCAGCAGTCGCCTGGGACGTACGATGGAGCAGTACTTC.